This section outlines one T cell receptor (beta chain) sequence together with its context. Its antigen target is currently unknown. Nothing much larger sits one base from this clone, and base qualities are not available. What this sample's time point label stands for: patch test 1, 2 weeks after DPC sensitization. The sample's treatment or condition label is to be understood as: therapeutic diphenylcyclopropenone sensitization with weekly scalp DPC. Blood at each patch-test visit was drawn before the patch test was applied. Patients were eligible if aged 18 to 70, diagnosed with alopecia and judged suitable for DPC therapy, and pregnant patients were excluded. Total RNA was extracted from unfractionated whole blood that had been collected in Tempus Blood RNA tubes. Libraries were constructed by RACE. Sequencing instrument: NextSeq 500. Library preparation attached unique molecular identifiers to individual cDNA molecules for quantitative, reproducible TCR counting. For every blood RNA sample, sequencing covered both the TCR alpha and TCR beta chains. In the original analysis: The median number of TCRs per sample was approximately 96,000, ranging from about 20,000 to 690,600. V, J and CDR3 annotation of the TCR reads was carried out using the Decombinator software suite. Every sample was subsampled to the same number of TCRs (28,000) for the PS versus PT1 abundance plots. Expanded TCRs were defined as absent before sensitization and observed at least eight times at the 2-week time point. The raw public reads went through TCRdb reprocessing: fastp at Q25, MiXCR clone calling, in-frame beta chains kept. Every CDR3 protein is listed once, alongside the most common genes and DNA of its rows. The V and J calls follow TCRdb's processing rather than the paper's. This sample lists 380,000 or so distinct CDR3 sequences; 4% to 5.5% were detected once. The ten largest clonotypes hold around 2.3% of the sample.

The data were taken from a study of human T cells and chemical hapten exposure (dated by TCRdb to the early 2020s). For the study in its entirety: For sensitization, 2% DPC in acetone was applied to a roughly 2 cm by roughly 2 cm area of upper inner arm skin. Patients additionally received weekly therapeutic DPC doses to the scalp throughout the roughly 26-week study period. Patch testing was performed on the upper back with Finn chambers containing 0.01% DPC, and the patch tests were scored after 6 days according to International Contact Dermatitis Research Group standards. The patient cohort, mostly female, included alopecia areata with under or over 50% scalp involvement, alopecia totalis and alopecia universalis. Libraries were pooled for sequencing, and per-sample TCR yields varied mainly because of small differences in library volumes within the pool. Peripheral blood TCR repertoire changes were tracked in vivo in alopecia patients during primary and secondary sensitization to the hapten diphenylcyclopropenone (DPC). Blood was sampled from patients pre-sensitization (week 0) and at 2, 6 and about 24 weeks after DPC sensitization. About 28 alopecia patients gave blood for TCR sequencing at one to four time points (pre-sensitization, 2, 6 and 24 weeks). General findings and caveats noted by the study authors: Repeated subsampling changed both the strength of the expansion versus patch-test correlation and the threshold at which the correlation became significant. No change with DPC sensitization was found in the number of TCRs above 1 in 1000 frequency, and no evidence of global repertoire structure alterations was found. Significantly more large CDR3 similarity clusters were formed by expanded TCRs than by pre-sensitization or healthy control sets, consistent with antigen-driven responses. Because all patients had alopecia, a presumed autoimmune disease, the immune response of the patients might differ from that of healthy individuals. The number of PT1 expanded TCRs positively correlated with patch test score, significant at thresholds 8, 16 and 32 but not 4.

From cysteine to phenylalanine, the CDR3 is 15 amino acids long. Here the CDR3 DNA is all that survives: 45 bases in frame from base 1. V is clipped by 4 bases and J by 2 bases, and the sequence between their germline boundaries is 14 bases long. From the germline V gene, CDR1 is WSHSY and CDR2 is SAAADI. Here the chain combines TRBV10-2 and TRBJ2-5; the D region is possibly TRBD1 or TRBD2, each matching across 5 bases. The TCR comes from a woman in her forties or fifties with alopecia areata. Some clones in this sample may be carry-over from other donors' samples. The sequences come from whole blood, collected in connection with sensitization to the hapten diphenylcyclopropenone (DPC). The DNA sequence is as follows: TGCGCCAGCAGTGGGGGGAAGCGGAGTCAAGAGACCCAGTACTTC. Translation gives CASSGGKRSQETQYF.